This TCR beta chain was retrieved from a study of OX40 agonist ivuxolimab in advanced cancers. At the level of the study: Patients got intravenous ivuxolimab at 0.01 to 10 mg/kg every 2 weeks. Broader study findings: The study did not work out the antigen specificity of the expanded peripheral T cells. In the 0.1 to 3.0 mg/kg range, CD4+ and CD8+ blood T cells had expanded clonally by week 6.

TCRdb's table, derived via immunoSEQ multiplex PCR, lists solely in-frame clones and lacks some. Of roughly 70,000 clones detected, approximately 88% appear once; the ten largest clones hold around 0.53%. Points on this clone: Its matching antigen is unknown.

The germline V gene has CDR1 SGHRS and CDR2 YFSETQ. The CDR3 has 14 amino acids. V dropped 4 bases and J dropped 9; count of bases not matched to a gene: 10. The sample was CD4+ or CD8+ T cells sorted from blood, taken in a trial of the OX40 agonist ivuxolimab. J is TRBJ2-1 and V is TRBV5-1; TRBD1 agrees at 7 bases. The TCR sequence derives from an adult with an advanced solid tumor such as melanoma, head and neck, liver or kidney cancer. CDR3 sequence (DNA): TGCGCCAGCAGCCGGGACAGCAAGAAGGGTGAGCAGTTCTTC. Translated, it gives CASSRDSKKGEQFF.